This T cell receptor (beta chain) was profiled in a study of T cell responses to AZD1222 COVID-19 vaccine. The CDR3 length is 12 residues. V lost 5 bases to trimming and J lost 4 bases, with 8 bases between them. Sequencing used immunoSEQ multiplex PCR; TCRdb keeps in-frame clones, though not all of them. The repertoire holds roughly 120,000 clones, with around 83% as singletons. The sequencing here drew on peripheral blood, taken 28 days after the second AZD1222 dose. The chain employs TRBV12-3 or TRBV12-4 and TRBJ2-5; D gene uncertain. This clonotype originated in an adult who received the AZD1222 COVID-19 vaccine. The CDR3 reads CASSPLAETQYF. The CDR3, as DNA: TGTGCCAGCAGTCCCCTGGCAGAGACCCAGTACTTC.